The next 26 T cell receptor beta chains were all read from a single sample in a study of CD8+CD57+ T cells in acquired aplastic anemia. Those patients picked for sequencing had displayed CD8+CD57+ cell expansion on flow cytometry. Genomic DNA templated the TCR beta VDJ and CDR3 profiling. MiXCR, applied by TCRdb to the reads, yields one record per CDR3 protein. The sample records 210,000 or so distinct CDR3 sequences, about half being singletons. Specimen: sorted CD4+, CD8+, or CD8+CD57+ T cells (not recorded which) from PBMCs. Source of these receptors: a human donor with aplastic anemia.

This chain joins TRBV7-4 and TRBJ2-3; 12 bases agree with TRBD1. The junction had 7 bases not matched to a gene; V was cut back by 5 bases and J by 7 bases. Germline V CDR1 and CDR2: SGHVT, SQSDAQ. This CDR3 comprises 15 residues. CDR3 sequence (DNA): TGTGCCAGCAGCCACGGGACAGGGGGCACGTATACGCAGTATTTT. Amino acids: CASSHGTGGTYTQYF.

The rearrangement links TRBV7-7 to TRBJ2-1; no reliable D call. The better agreement between TRBJ2-5 and the DNA end casts doubt on the J call. The CDR3 covers 13 residues. CDR1 is SSHAT and CDR2 is FNYEAQ in the germline V gene (reference sequence). CDR3 residues: CASSLNGRETQYF. CDR3 nucleotide sequence: TGTGCCAGCAGCTTAAATGGGCGGGAGACCCAGTACTTC.

This clonotype has a count of ten or more. The chain carries TRBV10-3 and TRBJ1-5; weak D call: TRBD1 (5 bases). This CDR3 contains 11 residues. Germline loops: CDR1 ENHRY, CDR2 SYGVKD. The ends were cut back, 3 bases at V and 14 bases at J, with 11 bases in the middle. The CDR3 region is CAISDGGSEHF. CDR3 coding DNA: TGTGCCATCAGTGACGGGGGGAGTGAGCATTTT.

This clonotype was picked up many times. The genes are TRBV7-8 and TRBJ1-1; D unclear. This CDR3 comprises 16 residues. The germline gives CDR1 SGHVS, CDR2 FQNEAQ. V was shortened by 3 bases and J by 1 base, with 15 bases between the two germline ends. The CDR3 DNA reads as TGTGCCAGCAGCTTGGGTGTCATGTGGGAGAACACTGAAGCTTTCTTT. This translates into CASSLGVMWENTEAFF.

This clonotype has ten or more counts. The chain links TRBV7-8 to TRBJ1-5; perhaps TRBD1 as D (5 bases). CDR1 and CDR2 (germline): SGHVS, FQNEAQ. Trimming cost V 2 bases and J 2 bases, with 13 bases left between them. CDR3 length: 16 residues. The CDR3 spells CASSLTDPGGNQPQHF. CDR3 DNA: TGTGCCAGCAGCTTAACGGACCCGGGGGGCAATCAGCCCCAGCATTTT.

The gene calls are TRBV14 and TRBJ2-2; the match to TRBD1 covers 7 bases. V dropped 6 bases and J dropped 7; count of bases not matched to a gene: 5. This CDR3 has 13 amino acids. Germline values: CDR1 SGHDN, CDR2 FVKESK. CDR3 DNA: TGTGCCAGCAGGGATCAGGGGGACGGGGAGCTGTTTTTT. Translated, it gives CASRDQGDGELFF.

Ten or more counts support this clonotype. The genes are TRBV20-1 and TRBJ1-6; D is possibly TRBD1 (5 bases). Trimming left V 0 bases short and J 10 bases short, with 16 bases between. CDR3 length equals 15 residues. Germline CDR1 reads DFQATT; CDR2 reads SNEGSKA (reference sequence). The CDR3 DNA sequence: TGCAGTGCTAGAGATCGGGGCAGCTCCCGATCACCCCTCCACTTT. Its protein product is CSARDRGSSRSPLHF.

The chain links TRBV29-1 to TRBJ1-5; tentative D call: TRBD1 (6 bases). The CDR3 is 13 residues long. CDR1 is SQVTM, CDR2 ANQGSEA, per germline. The V end was cut by 6 bases, the J end by 5 bases, with 14 bases between. CDR3 in amino acids: CSVGTSNDQPQHF. In DNA, the CDR3 is TGCAGCGTAGGGACATCAAATGATCAGCCCCAGCATTTT.

This chain links TRBV5-1 with TRBJ2-1; 7 nucleotides agree with TRBD1. CDR1 is SGHRS, CDR2 YFSETQ, per germline. This CDR3 contains 15 residues. The junction had 9 bases not matched to a gene; V was cut back by 4 bases and J by 5 bases. The CDR3 protein is CASSQYGTADNEQFF. For the CDR3, the DNA is TGCGCCAGCAGCCAGTACGGGACAGCGGACAATGAGCAGTTCTTC.

The rearrangement uses TRBV15 and TRBJ1-4, with 8 nucleotides matching TRBD1. Germline V lookup: CDR1 LNHNV, CDR2 YYDKDF (reference sequence). Trimming removed 0 bases from V and 7 bases from J; junction bases left unmatched: 19. The CDR3 runs to 20 residues. CDR3 coding DNA: TGTGCCACCAGCAGAGATACCCCAGGGGGCTTTGGGGGAGACGGTGAAAAACTGTTTTTT. Encoded protein: CATSRDTPGGFGGDGEKLFF.

This clonotype was counted many times. The rearrangement uses TRBV6-6 and TRBJ2-1, with 9 bases fitting TRBD2. Per germline, CDR1 MNHNY and CDR2 SVGAGI (reference sequence). CDR3 length: 18 residues. Trimming removed 5 bases from V and 10 bases from J; junction bases left unmatched: 21. The CDR3 here is CASSPPGGSGGLGREQFF. The CDR3 region has the DNA TGTGCCAGCAGTCCTCCTGGCGGTAGCGGGGGCTTGGGTCGCGAGCAGTTCTTC.

This clonotype was seen a few times. V gene TRBV24-1 combines with J gene TRBJ2-5; D is unresolved. CDR1 is KGHDR, CDR2 SFDVKD, per germline. Deletions cut 3 bases from V and 10 bases from J, with 14 bases between. The CDR3 runs 13 residues. The CDR3 nucleotides read TGTGCCACCAGTGATCCACTCGATGAGGACCAGTACTTC. The encoded protein is CATSDPLDEDQYF.

The gene calls are TRBV10-2 and TRBJ1-5, with D tentatively TRBD1 (6 bases). Germline assignment: CDR1 WSHSY and CDR2 SAAADI. CDR3 length: 15 residues. The V end was cut by 2 bases, the J end by 3 bases, with 11 bases between. For the CDR3, the DNA is TGCGCCAGCAGTGAGAGTGGGGGCTACAATCAGCCCCAGCATTTT. This sequence encodes CASSESGGYNQPQHF.

The chain employs TRBV20-1 and TRBJ2-7, with D tentatively TRBD1 or TRBD2 (5 bases each). This CDR3 region has 14 residues. V shed 3 bases and J shed 3 bases, with 15 bases lying between them. CDR1 is DFQATT and CDR2 is SNEGSKA in the germline V gene (reference sequence). The chain's CDR3 is CSASGGEGYYEQYF. Written as DNA, the CDR3 is TGCAGTGCTAGTGGGGGTGAGGGGTACTACGAGCAGTACTTC.

The V call is TRBV29-1, the J call TRBJ2-7; 10 positions agree with TRBD1. Germline loops: CDR1 SQVTM, CDR2 ANQGSEA. Germline trimming cut 8 bases from V and 2 bases from J; bases unmatched to any gene: 6. This CDR3 is built from 13 residues. CDR3 coding DNA: TGCAGCTTTAGACAGGGGGCAGCCTACGAGCAGTACTTC. As protein: CSFRQGAAYEQYF.

Notes on this clonotype: The junction departs from germline at one end; a sequencing error may be responsible. The V and J genes are TRBV14 and TRBJ2-7; D may be TRBD1 or TRBD2 (5 bases each). The CDR3 has 12 amino acids. CDR1 is SGHDN, CDR2 FVKESK, per germline. This chain's CDR3 is CASSQDWGGYDF. CDR3 nucleotide sequence: TGTGCCAGCAGCCAAGATTGGGGCGGGTACGACTTC. The complete variable domain, with remaining parts taken from reference TRBV14 and TRBJ2-7, reads EAGVTQFPSHSVIEKGQTVTLRCDPISGHDNLYWYRRVMGKEIKFLLHFVKESKQDESGMPNNRFLAERTGGTYSTLKVQPAELEDSGVYFCASSQDWGGYDFGPGTRLTVT.

This clonotype came up many times. V is TRBV9 and J is TRBJ2-5; TRBD1 or TRBD2 may be the D gene (5 bases each). This CDR3 contains 14 residues. Germline-derived CDR1 and CDR2 are SGDLS and YYNGEE. V lost 2 bases and J lost 4, with 12 bases in between. The CDR3 nucleotides read TGTGCCAGCAGCGTCGGGACCTCGGGAGAGACCCAGTACTTC. This translates into CASSVGTSGETQYF.

This clonotype was observed once. The chain combines TRBV7-2 with TRBJ1-6, with 12 bases fitting TRBD1. Germline loops: CDR1 SGHTA, CDR2 FQGNSA. Trimming removed 7 bases from V and 6 bases from J; junction bases left unmatched: 10. This CDR3 has 17 residues. The CDR3 nucleotides read TGTGCCAGCATCCACGGGGGACAGGGGGCGGGTAATTCACCCCTCCACTTT. This encodes CASIHGGQGAGNSPLHF.

With respect to this clonotype: The CDR3 end shows no conserved phenylalanine or tryptophan, and so a read error is likely. Because the CDR3's place on the DNA is in doubt, the DNA is left out and the CDR3 is given as listed by TCRdb. V gene TRBV11-2 combines with J gene TRBJ2-6; the D call TRBD2 from the table was never checked on the DNA. Germline CDR1 reads SGHAT; CDR2 reads FQNNGV. The CDR3 contains 9 residues when both ends are counted. The CDR3 loop is CASSLRSSG.

Many counts were recorded for this clonotype. The rearrangement joins TRBV6-5 to TRBJ2-6; D remains unclear. The CDR3 spans 15 residues. V shed 6 bases and J shed 3 bases, with 12 bases lying between them. Germline loops: CDR1 MNHEY, CDR2 SVGAGI. The CDR3 nucleotides read TGTGCCAGCAGCCGCCCGACGGTTGGGGCCAACGTCCTGACTTTC. Translation gives CASSRPTVGANVLTF.

This clonotype was seen repeatedly, ten times or more. The chain carries TRBV9 and TRBJ1-4; D ambiguous. V lost 1 base and J 4 bases, leaving 14 bases between the germline ends. This CDR3 has 16 amino acids. Per the germline V gene, CDR1 is SGDLS and CDR2 is YYNGEE. The CDR3 nucleotides read TGTGCCAGCAGCGTAAACCCGACGGCGGGTAATGAAAAACTGTTTTTT. This gives the protein CASSVNPTAGNEKLFF.

Note on this clonotype: A single base separates this from a much larger clone, so it may be a read error. This chain connects TRBV7-4 to TRBJ1-2, with 7 nucleotides matching TRBD1. The CDR3 length is 14 residues. Germline V gives CDR1 SGHVT, CDR2 SQSDAQ. The J segment lost 6 bases and the V segment lost 4 bases, leaving 8 bases of the junction unmatched. For the CDR3, the DNA is TGTGCCAGCAGCTATCACAGGGGTAGTAATGGCTACACCTTC. Translated, it gives CASSYHRGSNGYTF.

This clonotype was seen at least ten times. The chain links TRBV5-1 to TRBJ1-5, with D possibly TRBD1 on 6 matching bases. The CDR3 sequence is 16 residues long. Germline values: CDR1 SGHRS, CDR2 YFSETQ. Between the trimmed V and J ends, which lost 0 bases and 3 bases, there was a span of 13 bases. The CDR3 reads CASSLVGGGLNQPQHF. The CDR3 DNA reads TGCGCCAGCAGCTTGGTAGGAGGGGGGCTCAATCAGCCCCAGCATTTT.

This sequence joins TRBV29-1 and TRBJ1-2, with 10 positions matching TRBD1. Per germline, CDR1 SQVTM and CDR2 ANQGSEA. With 0 bases clipped from V and 8 bases from J, the junction kept 9 bases outside the gene matches. The CDR3 has 15 amino acids. The CDR3 region is CSVEDLGGQGLGYTF. DNA of the CDR3: TGCAGCGTTGAAGATCTCGGGGGACAGGGGCTCGGCTACACCTTC.

This clonotype came up a few times. This chain links TRBV15 with TRBJ1-5; TRBD1 might be the D (6 bases). Germline lookup yields CDR1 LNHNV and CDR2 YYDKDF (reference sequence). The CDR3 totals 15 residues. V lost 0 bases to trimming and J lost 3 bases, with 9 bases between them. The CDR3 DNA is TGTGCCACCAGCAGAGATCGGACAGACAATCAGCCCCAGCATTTT. Amino acids: CATSRDRTDNQPQHF.

This clonotype was detected only a few times. The CDR3 nucleotides read TGTGCCAGCAAAACCTTTTTGGGGCCCAGGCATCCGGACTATGGCTACACCTTC. Its protein product is CASKTFLGPRHPDYGYTF. V is TRBV5-6 and J is TRBJ1-2; maybe TRBD1 (5 bases). The V gene lost 6 bases and the J gene lost 3 bases, with 27 bases spanning the gap. Germline-derived CDR1 and CDR2 are SGHDT and YYEEEE. The CDR3 contains 18 residues. Variable domain in full (rest from reference TRBV5-6 and TRBJ1-2): DAGVTQSPTHLIKTRGQQVTLRCSPKSGHDTVSWYQQALGQGPQFIFQYYEEEERQRGNFPDRFSGHQFPNYSSELNVNALLLGDSALYLCASKTFLGPRHPDYGYTFGSGTRLTVV.